This T cell receptor beta chain derives from a study of beta chain features in type 1 diabetes. Overall study findings and caveats: Insertions were fewer and deletions more numerous at VDJ junctions in type 1 diabetes patients.

On average, the one heparinised blood draw given by each donor was approximately 0.12 L. The CDR3 is 14 amino acids. The germline V and J ends were trimmed by 4 bases and 3 bases, with 11 bases remaining between them. The germline gives CDR1 SGDLS, CDR2 YYNGEE. Remarks on this clone: No antigen is known for it.

Expressed TCRB transcripts were sequenced, since all the RNA that had been isolated was reverse transcribed. Data came from immunoSEQ multiplex PCR; TCRdb stores just in-frame clones and leaves some out. The data contain under 550,000 clones, more than 9.5% of them seen just once; the ten biggest clones take up about 0.045%. The TCR originated in a woman younger than 35 in good health. The chain combines TRBV9 with TRBJ2-1; tentatively, D is TRBD2 (5 bases). The sequencing input was naive CD4+ T cells from blood. DNA of the CDR3: TGTGCCAGCAGCCCGTGGACTGGCTACAATGAGCAGTTCTTC. Protein sequence: CASSPWTGYNEQFF.